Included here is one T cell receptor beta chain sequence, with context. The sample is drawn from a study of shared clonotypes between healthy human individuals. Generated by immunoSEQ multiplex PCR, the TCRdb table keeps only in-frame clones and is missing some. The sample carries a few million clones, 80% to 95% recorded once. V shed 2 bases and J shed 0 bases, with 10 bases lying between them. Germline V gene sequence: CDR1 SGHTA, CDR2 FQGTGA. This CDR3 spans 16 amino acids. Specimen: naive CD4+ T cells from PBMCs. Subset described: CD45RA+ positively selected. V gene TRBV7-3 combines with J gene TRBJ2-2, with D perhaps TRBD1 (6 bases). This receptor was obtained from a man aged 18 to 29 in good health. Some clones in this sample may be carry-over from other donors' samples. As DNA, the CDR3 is TGTGCCAGCAGCTTATTTGGGGGCACGAACACCGGGGAGCTGTTTTTT. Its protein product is CASSLFGGTNTGELFF.